A few counts support the clone carrying this T cell receptor beta chain. This specimen comes from a study of identical twins. TCRdb reprocessed the 5' RACE reads via MiXCR and lists one record per CDR3 protein. The sample includes 500,000 to 600,000 distinct CDR3 sequences, about 20% of them seen just once. This same sample was also taken into another study, of T cells expressing NK-cell markers.

The sequencing sample was made of CD4+ T cells sorted from blood. This TCR was recovered from a woman aged 18-30 years in good health.

The CDR3 nucleotides read TGTGCCAGCAGTTTACCTCCCGGGACTAGCGGCCAGTACGAGCAGTACTTC. Protein sequence: CASSLPPGTSGQYEQYF. The chain recombines TRBV27 with TRBJ2-7, with 11 bases that match TRBD2. CDR1 is MNHEY and CDR2 is SMNVEV in the germline V gene (reference sequence). With V trimmed by 2 bases and J by 4 bases, 10 bases remained unmatched. This CDR3 region has 17 residues.